The source of this T cell receptor beta chain is a study of blood T cell repertoires in COVID-19. Study at large: There were acute and convalescent COVID-19 samples, and they came from the United States, Italy and Spain.

Germline V gene sequence: CDR1 LGHNT, CDR2 FRNRAP. The CDR3 loop spans 13 amino acids. Trimming cost V 2 bases and J 3 bases, with 7 bases left between them. The table came from immunoSEQ multiplex PCR; TCRdb's copy has only in-frame clones and leaves some out. Among over 120,000 clones listed, roughly 80% were seen once. Only a few counts were recorded for this clone. Participant reports of clinical history set cohort assignment. Two consecutive negative NP/OP PCR tests, clearance, or resolved symptoms defined Cohort 3 recovery. The receptor was derived from a man aged 45-60 years who had recovered from COVID-19. The chain has TRBV12-5 and TRBJ1-2, with D possibly matching TRBD1 (5 bases). The sequenced material came from PBMCs or T cells enriched from blood (not recorded which). DNA of the CDR3: TGTGCTAGTGGTTTGCAGACAGACTATGGCTACACCTTC. It encodes CASGLQTDYGYTF.